The rows below give T cell receptor beta chains drawn from one sample of a study of CD8+CD57+ T cells in acquired aplastic anemia. A single record per CDR3 protein comes from TCRdb applying MiXCR to the reads. Of about 180,000 distinct CDR3 sequences listed, more than 45% are singletons. Specimen: sorted CD4+, CD8+, or CD8+CD57+ T cells (not recorded which) from PBMCs. The receptors here all came from a human donor with aplastic anemia. CDR3s include the opening cysteine and the closing phenylalanine or tryptophan. The order of the fields is V gene, J gene, clone size, D gene, CDR3 length, CDR3 protein, CDR3 DNA. A D gene is named only where the DNA matches it firmly. Some rows have no size entry. The others give once, few or many, or a class for an expanded clone.

V gene: TRBV15
J gene: TRBJ2-1
clone size: .
D gene: TRBD2
CDR3 length: 14
CDR3 protein: CATGSGRGYNEQFF
CDR3 DNA: TGTGCCACAGGTAGCGGGAGAGGCTACAATGAGCAGTTCTTC

V gene: TRBV19
J gene: TRBJ1-6
clone size: .
D gene: .
CDR3 length: 11
CDR3 protein: CASRRVGSLHF
CDR3 DNA: TGTGCCAGTAGGCGGGTAGGATCCCTCCACTTT

V gene: TRBV7-9
J gene: TRBJ1-4
clone size: few
D gene: TRBD1
CDR3 length: 15
CDR3 protein: CASSPSGQALEKLFF
CDR3 DNA: TGTGCCAGCAGCCCATCGGGACAGGCCTTAGAAAAACTGTTTTTT

V gene: TRBV24-1
J gene: TRBJ1-1
clone size: .
D gene: TRBD1
CDR3 length: 13
CDR3 protein: CATSDGTVQEAFF
CDR3 DNA: TGTGCCACCAGTGACGGGACAGTGCAAGAAGCTTTCTTT

V gene: TRBV2
J gene: TRBJ1-2
clone size: .
D gene: TRBD1
CDR3 length: 14
CDR3 protein: CASSGQGGEYGYTF
CDR3 DNA: TGTGCCAGCAGCGGACAGGGGGGAGAGTATGGCTACACCTTC

V gene: TRBV20-1
J gene: TRBJ1-1
clone size: few
D gene: .
CDR3 length: 14
CDR3 protein: CSATALEPGAEAFF
CDR3 DNA: TGCAGTGCTACTGCCCTGGAGCCGGGTGCTGAAGCTTTCTTT

V gene: TRBV20-1
J gene: TRBJ2-7
clone size: many
D gene: .
CDR3 length: 13
CDR3 protein: CSASGTGSYEQYF
CDR3 DNA: TGCAGTGCTTCCGGGACTGGCTCCTACGAGCAGTACTTC

V gene: TRBV7-8
J gene: TRBJ2-7
clone size: .
D gene: TRBD1
CDR3 length: 14
CDR3 protein: CASSSGQVAYEQYF
CDR3 DNA: TGTGCCAGCAGCTCTGGACAGGTTGCGTACGAGCAGTACTTC

V gene: TRBV5-1
J gene: TRBJ2-2
clone size: many
D gene: .
CDR3 length: 15
CDR3 protein: CASSLAVVGAGELFF
CDR3 DNA: TGCGCCAGCAGCTTGGCAGTGGTGGGCGCCGGGGAGCTGTTTTTT

V gene: TRBV10-3
J gene: TRBJ1-2
clone size: .
D gene: TRBD1
CDR3 length: 18
CDR3 protein: CAISDAQDRGLKGYGYTF
CDR3 DNA: TGTGCCATCAGTGACGCTCAGGACAGGGGGCTGAAAGGCTATGGCTACACCTTC

V gene: TRBV7-9
J gene: TRBJ2-1
clone size: many
D gene: TRBD2
CDR3 length: 15
CDR3 protein: CASRIAGGSYNEQFF
CDR3 DNA: TGTGCCAGCAGAATAGCGGGGGGCTCCTACAATGAGCAGTTCTTC

V gene: TRBV2
J gene: TRBJ2-5
clone size: .
D gene: .
CDR3 length: 15
CDR3 protein: CASSVIRGMGETQYF
CDR3 DNA: TGTGCCAGCAGTGTAATACGAGGGATGGGTGAGACCCAGTACTTC

V gene: TRBV5-1
J gene: TRBJ2-7
clone size: many
D gene: TRBD1
CDR3 length: 14
CDR3 protein: CASSLKGAGSEQYF
CDR3 DNA: TGCGCCAGCAGCTTGAAGGGGGCAGGCAGCGAGCAGTACTTC

V gene: TRBV7-7
J gene: TRBJ2-5
clone size: .
D gene: .
CDR3 length: 15
CDR3 protein: CASSLGWGDQETQYF
CDR3 DNA: TGTGCCAGCAGCTTAGGCTGGGGGGACCAAGAGACCCAGTACTTC

V gene: TRBV7-2
J gene: TRBJ2-7
clone size: once
D gene: TRBD2
CDR3 length: 15
CDR3 protein: CASSFKGLALYEQYF
CDR3 DNA: TGTGCCAGCAGCTTTAAGGGACTAGCGCTATACGAGCAGTACTTC

V gene: TRBV9
J gene: TRBJ2-5
clone size: once
D gene: .
CDR3 length: 14
CDR3 protein: CASSPPWQKETQYF
CDR3 DNA: TGTGCCAGCAGCCCCCCCTGGCAGAAAGAGACCCAGTACTTT

V gene: TRBV29-1
J gene: TRBJ2-3
clone size: .
D gene: .
CDR3 length: 11
CDR3 protein: CSGGRTDTQYF
CDR3 DNA: TGCAGCGGGGGGCGCACAGATACGCAGTATTTT

V gene: TRBV5-5
J gene: TRBJ1-5
clone size: few
D gene: .
CDR3 length: 17
CDR3 protein: CVSSSGLTAISNQPQHF
CDR3 DNA: TGTGTCAGCAGCTCCGGACTGACAGCGATTAGCAATCAGCCCCAGCATTTT

V gene: TRBV12-3/TRBV12-4
J gene: TRBJ2-3
clone size: many
D gene: .
CDR3 length: 12
CDR3 protein: CATQTGGDTQYF
CDR3 DNA: TGTGCCACTCAGACCGGGGGAGATACGCAGTATTTT

V gene: TRBV7-9
J gene: TRBJ2-5
clone size: many
D gene: .
CDR3 length: 15
CDR3 protein: CASSLEGVWQETQYF
CDR3 DNA: TGTGCCAGCAGCTTAGAGGGGGTGTGGCAAGAGACCCAGTACTTC

V gene: TRBV11-1
J gene: TRBJ2-7
clone size: .
D gene: .
CDR3 length: 16
CDR3 protein: CASSPGTVNQRGEQYF
CDR3 DNA: TGTGCCAGCAGCCCTGGGACAGTCAATCAGCGGGGCGAGCAGTACTTC

V gene: TRBV14
J gene: TRBJ2-3
clone size: .
D gene: .
CDR3 length: 17
CDR3 protein: CASSHDIGGWGTDTQYF
CDR3 DNA: TGTGCCAGCAGCCATGATATCGGCGGGTGGGGCACAGATACGCAGTATTTT

V gene: TRBV2
J gene: TRBJ2-7
clone size: many
D gene: .
CDR3 length: 13
CDR3 protein: CASSELEGYEQYF
CDR3 DNA: TGTGCCAGCAGTGAATTAGAGGGCTACGAGCAGTACTTC

V gene: TRBV9
J gene: TRBJ2-3
clone size: .
D gene: TRBD1
CDR3 length: 15
CDR3 protein: CASSVQGARTDTQYF
CDR3 DNA: TGTGCCAGCAGCGTACAGGGGGCACGGACAGATACGCAGTATTTT

V gene: TRBV6-2/TRBV6-3
J gene: TRBJ2-7
clone size: .
D gene: TRBD1
CDR3 length: 18
CDR3 protein: CASSYGTGGPRGTYEQYF
CDR3 DNA: TGTGCCAGCAGTTACGGGACAGGGGGCCCAAGAGGAACCTACGAGCAGTACTTC

V gene: TRBV6-5
J gene: TRBJ2-7
clone size: many
D gene: TRBD1
CDR3 length: 14
CDR3 protein: CASSLRDRAGEQYF
CDR3 DNA: TGTGCCAGCAGTCTCCGGGACAGGGCAGGGGAGCAGTACTTC

V gene: TRBV20-1
J gene: TRBJ2-3
clone size: many
D gene: TRBD1
CDR3 length: 13
CDR3 protein: CSAGAGGIDTQYF
CDR3 DNA: TGCAGTGCGGGGGCAGGGGGCATAGATACGCAGTATTTT

V gene: TRBV19
J gene: TRBJ2-7
clone size: .
D gene: .
CDR3 length: 13
CDR3 protein: CASSSGYSYEQYF
CDR3 DNA: TGTGCCAGTAGTTCAGGGTACTCCTACGAGCAGTACTTC

V gene: TRBV15
J gene: TRBJ1-2
clone size: .
D gene: TRBD1
CDR3 length: 14
CDR3 protein: CATSREAGGRGYTF
CDR3 DNA: TGTGCCACCAGCAGAGAGGCAGGGGGCCGAGGCTACACCTTC

V gene: TRBV29-1
J gene: TRBJ1-5
clone size: .
D gene: .
CDR3 length: 14
CDR3 protein: CSVTWEGGNQSQHF
CDR3 DNA: TGCAGCGTTACATGGGAGGGTGGCAATCAGTCCCAGCATTTT

V gene: TRBV29-1
J gene: TRBJ1-2
clone size: .
D gene: TRBD1
CDR3 length: 13
CDR3 protein: CSVIPGQYYGYTF
CDR3 DNA: TGCAGCGTGATACCGGGACAGTACTATGGCTACACCTTC

V gene: TRBV5-5
J gene: TRBJ1-5
clone size: .
D gene: .
CDR3 length: 14
CDR3 protein: CASSSQLGNQPQHF
CDR3 DNA: TGTGCCAGCAGCTCCCAGTTGGGCAATCAGCCCCAGCATTTT

V gene: TRBV19
J gene: TRBJ1-2
clone size: once
D gene: TRBD1
CDR3 length: 13
CDR3 protein: CASSVTGQGGDTF
CDR3 DNA: TGTGCCAGTAGTGTGACGGGACAGGGAGGCGACACCTTC

V gene: TRBV10-3
J gene: TRBJ1-1
clone size: .
D gene: TRBD1
CDR3 length: 13
CDR3 protein: CAISESLGTGAFF
CDR3 DNA: TGTGCCATCAGTGAGTCCTTGGGGACAGGCGCTTTCTTT

V gene: TRBV20-1
J gene: TRBJ2-1
clone size: .
D gene: .
CDR3 length: 14
CDR3 protein: CSASLKYSSSEQFF
CDR3 DNA: TGCAGTGCCAGCCTCAAATATAGTAGCAGTGAGCAGTTCTTC

V gene: TRBV29-1
J gene: TRBJ2-7
clone size: .
D gene: TRBD1
CDR3 length: 13
CDR3 protein: CSLPRDRGYEQYF
CDR3 DNA: TGCAGCCTACCCCGGGACAGGGGCTACGAGCAGTACTTC

V gene: TRBV5-1
J gene: TRBJ1-1
clone size: few
D gene: .
CDR3 length: 15
CDR3 protein: CASSSSPGISTEAFF
CDR3 DNA: TGCGCCAGCAGCTCCTCGCCAGGGATAAGCACTGAAGCTTTCTTT

V gene: TRBV20-1
J gene: TRBJ2-2
clone size: once
D gene: .
CDR3 length: 15
CDR3 protein: CSASKIVPNTGELFF
CDR3 DNA: TGCAGTGCTTCGAAGATAGTTCCTAACACCGGGGAGCTGTTTTTT

V gene: TRBV7-2
J gene: TRBJ1-6
clone size: many
D gene: .
CDR3 length: 14
CDR3 protein: CASSPRARGSPLHF
CDR3 DNA: TGTGCCAGCAGCCCCCGGGCCCGAGGGTCACCCCTCCACTTT

V gene: TRBV9
J gene: TRBJ1-5
clone size: many
D gene: .
CDR3 length: 13
CDR3 protein: CASSAGERQPQHF
CDR3 DNA: TGTGCCAGTAGTGCCGGAGAGCGACAGCCCCAGCATTTT

V gene: TRBV29-1
J gene: TRBJ1-1
clone size: many
D gene: .
CDR3 length: 15
CDR3 protein: CSVDRQLLMNTEAFF
CDR3 DNA: TGCAGCGTCGACCGTCAACTTCTCATGAACACTGAAGCTTTCTTT

V gene: TRBV7-8
J gene: TRBJ2-3
clone size: .
D gene: .
CDR3 length: 15
CDR3 protein: CASSADGGPPDTQYF
CDR3 DNA: TGTGCCAGCAGCGCCGACGGGGGCCCCCCAGATACGCAGTATTTT

V gene: TRBV5-1
J gene: TRBJ2-7
clone size: .
D gene: .
CDR3 length: 13
CDR3 protein: CASSQRSGNEQYF
CDR3 DNA: TGCGCCAGCAGTCAGCGGAGCGGAAACGAGCAGTACTTC

V gene: TRBV19
J gene: TRBJ1-2
clone size: .
D gene: .
CDR3 length: 11
CDR3 protein: CAARGSYGYTF
CDR3 DNA: TGTGCCGCGCGGGGCAGCTATGGCTACACCTTC

V gene: TRBV15
J gene: TRBJ2-6
clone size: .
D gene: .
CDR3 length: 17
CDR3 protein: CATSRDRRARGANVLTF
CDR3 DNA: TGTGCCACCAGCAGAGATCGGAGGGCGCGAGGGGCCAACGTCCTGACTTTC

V gene: TRBV2
J gene: TRBJ2-7
clone size: few
D gene: TRBD1
CDR3 length: 14
CDR3 protein: CASSAGTGTYEQYF
CDR3 DNA: TGTGCCAGCAGCGCCGGGACAGGGACCTACGAGCAGTACTTC

V gene: TRBV2
J gene: TRBJ1-1
clone size: once
D gene: TRBD1
CDR3 length: 16
CDR3 protein: CASSQDRGELNTEAFF
CDR3 DNA: TGTGCCAGCAGCCAGGACAGGGGGGAATTGAACACTGAAGCTTTCTTT

V gene: TRBV2
J gene: TRBJ2-7
clone size: .
D gene: .
CDR3 length: 14
CDR3 protein: CASRRDTSSYEQYF
CDR3 DNA: TGTGCTAGCAGGCGGGACACGTCCTCCTACGAGCAGTACTTC

V gene: TRBV6-1
J gene: TRBJ2-6
clone size: .
D gene: .
CDR3 length: 15
CDR3 protein: CASSLQHSGANVLTF
CDR3 DNA: TGTGCCAGCAGCCTACAGCACTCTGGGGCCAACGTCCTGACTTTC

V gene: TRBV15
J gene: TRBJ2-3
clone size: few
D gene: .
CDR3 length: 14
CDR3 protein: CATSSLGFPDTQYF
CDR3 DNA: TGTGCCACCAGCAGCCTGGGTTTCCCAGATACGCAGTATTTT

V gene: TRBV25-1
J gene: TRBJ1-1
clone size: many
D gene: .
CDR3 length: 11
CDR3 protein: CASSGGTQAFF
CDR3 DNA: TGTGCCAGCAGTGGGGGAACACAAGCTTTCTTT

V gene: TRBV4-2
J gene: TRBJ1-2
clone size: .
D gene: TRBD1
CDR3 length: 19
CDR3 protein: CASSQDLGRTGEENYGYTF
CDR3 DNA: TGTGCCAGCAGCCAAGATCTTGGTCGTACAGGGGAGGAGAACTATGGCTACACCTTC

V gene: TRBV7-9
J gene: TRBJ2-4
clone size: .
D gene: .
CDR3 length: 18
CDR3 protein: CASSLGGPGTREENIQYF
CDR3 DNA: TGTGCCAGCAGCTTAGGGGGACCCGGGACACGGGAAGAAAACATTCAGTACTTC